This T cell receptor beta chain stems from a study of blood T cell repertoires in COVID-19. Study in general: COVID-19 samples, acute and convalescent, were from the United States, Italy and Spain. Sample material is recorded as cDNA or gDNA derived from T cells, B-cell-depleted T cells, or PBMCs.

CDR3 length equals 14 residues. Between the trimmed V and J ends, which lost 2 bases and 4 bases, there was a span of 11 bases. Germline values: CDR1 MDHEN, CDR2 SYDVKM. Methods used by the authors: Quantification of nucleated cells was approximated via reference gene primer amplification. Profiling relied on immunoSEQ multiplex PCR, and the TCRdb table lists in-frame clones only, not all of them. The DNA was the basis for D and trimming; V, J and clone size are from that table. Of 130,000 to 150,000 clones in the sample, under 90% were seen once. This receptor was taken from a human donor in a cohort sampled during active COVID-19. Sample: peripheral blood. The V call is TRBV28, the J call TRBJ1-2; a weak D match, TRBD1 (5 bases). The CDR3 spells CASSLLQERYGYTF. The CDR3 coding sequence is TGTGCCAGCAGTTTACTACAGGAGCGCTATGGCTACACCTTC.